The rows below give T cell receptor beta chains drawn from one sample of a study of blood T cell repertoires in COVID-19. The assay was immunoSEQ multiplex PCR, and TCRdb's table has in-frame clones only and misses some. The data contain over 150,000 clones, roughly four fifths of them singletons. Material for sequencing was peripheral blood. Every receptor here comes from a man aged 65 to 79 with active or convalescent COVID-19. The CDR3 runs from the conserved cysteine through the conserved F or W. Size is omitted from some rows. Given values are once, few, many or a class for expanded clones.

once,TRBV19,TRBJ1-6,CASSQGQGRTSPLHF
NA,TRBV5-6,TRBJ1-1,CASSAGTLDTEAFF
few,TRBV5-5,TRBJ1-5,CASSLGHNNQPQHF
NA,TRBV27,TRBJ1-1,CASKGHQNTEAFF
NA,TRBV3-1/TRBV3-2,TRBJ2-5,CASSQKTGQETQYF
NA,TRBV28,TRBJ2-5,CASSTRRLPQETQYF
few,TRBV5-5,TRBJ1-3,CASSLQTGAGNTIYF
once,TRBV28,TRBJ1-5,CASSQRFPGAQPQHF
NA,TRBV4-3,TRBJ1-2,CASSPGMSRGANYGYTF
NA,TRBV5-1,TRBJ1-2,CASSLGTATGGYTF
NA,TRBV6-5,TRBJ2-3,CASSYTGGTSTDTQYF
NA,TRBV3-1/TRBV3-2,TRBJ1-2,CASSERDTNGYTF
NA,TRBV30,TRBJ2-7,CAWTDDSYEQYF
NA,TRBV19,TRBJ1-3,CASSQSGNTIYF
NA,TRBV28,TRBJ1-2,CASSLFPGQGQGNYGYTF
NA,TRBV4-1,TRBJ1-2,CASSQDPGDNYGYTF
NA,TRBV4-3,TRBJ2-3,CASSQQGPYTDTQYF
NA,TRBV11-2,TRBJ1-5,CASSAGVISNQPQHF
NA,TRBV19,TRBJ1-4,CASSFRQGAKGREKLFF
once,TRBV5-4,TRBJ1-1,CASSRDSAEAFF
once,TRBV4-3,TRBJ1-1,CASSQDINRDNTEAFF
few,TRBV25-1,TRBJ2-7,CASSEPQKTGSSYEQYF
NA,TRBV24-1,TRBJ2-3,CATSDRQGAVDTQYF
NA,TRBV30,TRBJ2-7,CAWSGQGPIYEQYF
NA,TRBV10-1,TRBJ2-3,CASSVRTSGGYSDTQYF
few,TRBV14,TRBJ1-4,CASSQTGGASAELFF
NA,TRBV19,TRBJ1-3,CASSIDRDSGNTIYF
many,TRBV5-4,TRBJ1-3,CASSFGVSGNTIYF
NA,TRBV5-1,TRBJ1-1,CASSLWQFSGPPASNTEAFF
NA,TRBV7-9,TRBJ2-7,CASSLARGQGPYEQYF
NA,TRBV7-2,TRBJ1-2,CASSLRGTGPWGRNYGYTF
NA,TRBV11-2,TRBJ2-3,CASSPQGWTDTQYF
NA,TRBV5-1,TRBJ2-7,CASSRGQDYEQYF
NA,TRBV5-6,TRBJ2-7,CASSWGGQGYYEQYF
NA,TRBV5-4,TRBJ1-1,CASSIDREPEAFF
NA,TRBV15,TRBJ1-1,CATSRGQGVTEAFF
once,TRBV11-2,TRBJ2-4,CASSLVRTVLKNIQYF